A selection of T cell receptor beta chains follows, all from one sample in a study of blood T cell repertoires in COVID-19. The protocol was immunoSEQ multiplex PCR, while the TCRdb copy is restricted to in-frame clones and leaves out a portion. Of some 360,000 clones detected, approximately 87% appear once; the ten largest clones hold about 2.1%. The sample comprised peripheral blood. Receptors originate from a woman aged 60-75 years with COVID-19, enrolled during active disease. CDR3s include the opening cysteine and the closing phenylalanine or tryptophan.

V	J	CDR3
TRBV11-3	TRBJ2-7	CASSPRPRQELYEQYF
TRBV28	TRBJ1-2	CASSLQPRGYTF
TRBV19	TRBJ1-3	CASSIDAFSGNTIYF
TRBV28	TRBJ1-5	CASSLLGAGVGNQPQHF
TRBV6-5	TRBJ2-7	CASSSGTSGGWEQYF
TRBV29-1	TRBJ1-1	CSVAGTSNTEAFF
TRBV7-6	TRBJ2-3	CASSLIPGVSTDTQYF
TRBV5-8	TRBJ1-2	CASSSREGVYGYTF
TRBV19	TRBJ2-1	CASKTSGTSGGLEQFF
TRBV4-1	TRBJ1-2	CASSQDRVFGYTF
TRBV5-1	TRBJ2-3	CASSLRARGGPSTDTQYF
TRBV18	TRBJ1-1	CASSRDRENTEAFF
TRBV5-6	TRBJ1-1	CASSLTGGDTEAFF
TRBV7-6	TRBJ1-5	CASREEPYSNQPQHF
TRBV21-1	TRBJ2-3	CASSKETCKSTDTQYF
TRBV2	TRBJ2-3	CASGTGGPDTQYF
TRBV9	TRBJ2-2	CASSVVLTGELFF
TRBV18	TRBJ1-5	CASSSDRGRNQPQHF
TRBV5-1	TRBJ2-7	CASSFRTGIYEQYF
TRBV6-1	TRBJ2-1	CASSEDRIRGDEQFF
TRBV13	TRBJ1-5	CASSSVVQGFSQPQHF
TRBV5-1	TRBJ2-1	CASSLAGGRNRNEQFF
TRBV28	TRBJ2-7	CASSAPGQGPYEQYF
TRBV21-1	TRBJ1-2	CASPRTGGVYGYTF
TRBV4-1	TRBJ1-2	CASSQGQGALSGGYTF
TRBV5-5	TRBJ2-3	CASGAGTRTDTQYF
TRBV19	TRBJ2-7	CASRQQGLREQYF
TRBV14	TRBJ1-6	CASSHHTGTDNSPLHF
TRBV6-1	TRBJ1-2	CASSEVQGPRGYTF
TRBV11-1	TRBJ2-7	CASSRARSYEQYF
TRBV9	TRBJ1-2	CASSPGQGNYGYTF
TRBV7-2	TRBJ1-6	CASSLVAGSDSPLHF
TRBV6-6	TRBJ1-3	CASSYWTGKAGNTIYF
TRBV19	TRBJ1-5	CASSIWAPGSNQPQHF
TRBV28	TRBJ2-1	CASSTTSGANEQFF
TRBV5-1	TRBJ1-4	CASSLTATNEKLFF
TRBV18	TRBJ1-6	CASSPTGDSPLHF
TRBV3-1/TRBV3-2	TRBJ1-1	CASSQVAGTTEAFF
TRBV10-3	TRBJ1-5	CAISLELTNQPQHF
TRBV5-1	TRBJ1-1	CASSFSTLNTEAFF
TRBV5-4	TRBJ2-5	CASSSGRRGEETQYF
TRBV28	TRBJ1-2	CASSTPGTGKSYTF
TRBV5-1	TRBJ2-1	CASSPSGPHNEQFF
TRBV5-1	TRBJ2-5	CASSVSGTNRRETQYF
TRBV18	TRBJ1-1	CASSRRQAGEEAFF
TRBV5-6	TRBJ1-2	CASSLEGSGGGYGYTF
TRBV11-3	TRBJ1-1	CASSFRTGAEAFF
TRBV18	TRBJ2-2	CASSPAGPGVSGELFF
TRBV2	TRBJ1-5	CASSEGQGPNQPQHF
TRBV28	TRBJ1-5	CASSSPFGSQPQHF
TRBV2	TRBJ1-1	CASSRDRGRATEAFF
TRBV11-2	TRBJ2-1	CASSSQIRLTSGVEQFF
TRBV28	TRBJ2-1	CASSFRTGGEFF